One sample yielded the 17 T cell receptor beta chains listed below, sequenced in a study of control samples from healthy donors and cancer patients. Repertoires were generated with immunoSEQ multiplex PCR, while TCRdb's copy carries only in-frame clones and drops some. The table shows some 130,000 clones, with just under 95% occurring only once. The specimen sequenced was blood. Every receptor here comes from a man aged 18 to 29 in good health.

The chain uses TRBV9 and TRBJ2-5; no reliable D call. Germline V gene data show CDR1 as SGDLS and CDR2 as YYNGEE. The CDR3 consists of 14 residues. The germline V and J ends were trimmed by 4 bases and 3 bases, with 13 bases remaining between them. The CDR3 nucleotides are TGTGCCAGCAGCCCCCGTAGAAGAGAAGAGACCCAGTACTTC. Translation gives CASSPRRREETQYF. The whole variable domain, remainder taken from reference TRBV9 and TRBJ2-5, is DSGVTQTPKHLITATGQRVTLRCSPRSGDLSVYWYQQSLDQGLQFLIQYYNGEERAKGNILERFSAQQFPDLHSELNLSSLELGDSALYFCASSPRRREETQYFGPGTRLLVL.

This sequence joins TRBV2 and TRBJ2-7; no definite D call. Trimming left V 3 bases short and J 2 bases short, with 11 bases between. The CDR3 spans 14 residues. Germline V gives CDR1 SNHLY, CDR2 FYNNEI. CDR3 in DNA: TGTGCCAGCAGTGAGCTGGGCCCCCCCTACGAGCAGTACTTC. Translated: CASSELGPPYEQYF. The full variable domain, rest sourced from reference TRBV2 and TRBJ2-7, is EPEVTQTPSHQVTQMGQEVILRCVPISNHLYFYWYRQILGQKVEFLVSFYNNEISEKSEIFDDQFSVERPDGSNFTLKIRSTKLEDSAMYFCASSELGPPYEQYFGPGTRLTVT.

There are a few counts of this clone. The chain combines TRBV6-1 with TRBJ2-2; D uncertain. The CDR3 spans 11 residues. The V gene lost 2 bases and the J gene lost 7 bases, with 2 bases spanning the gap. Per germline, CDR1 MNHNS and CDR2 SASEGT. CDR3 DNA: TGTGCCAGCAGTGAAATCGGGGAGCTGTTTTTT. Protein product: CASSEIGELFF.

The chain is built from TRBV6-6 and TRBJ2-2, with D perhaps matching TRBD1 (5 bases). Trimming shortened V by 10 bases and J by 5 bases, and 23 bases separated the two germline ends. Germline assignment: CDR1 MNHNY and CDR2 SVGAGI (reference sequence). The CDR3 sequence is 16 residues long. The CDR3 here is CATQALGASSTGELFF. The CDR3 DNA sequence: TGTGCCACCCAAGCCCTTGGGGCCAGTTCGACCGGGGAGCTGTTTTTT.

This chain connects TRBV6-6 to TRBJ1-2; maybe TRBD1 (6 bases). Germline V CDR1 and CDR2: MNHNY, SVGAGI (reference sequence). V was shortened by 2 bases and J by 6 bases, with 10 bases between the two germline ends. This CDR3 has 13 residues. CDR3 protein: CASSYTGRDGYTF. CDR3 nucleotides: TGTGCCAGCAGTTACACAGGGCGGGATGGCTACACCTTC.

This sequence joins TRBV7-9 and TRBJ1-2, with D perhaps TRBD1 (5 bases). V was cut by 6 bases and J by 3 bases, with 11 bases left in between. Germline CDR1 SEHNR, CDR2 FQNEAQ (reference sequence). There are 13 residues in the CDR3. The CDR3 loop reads CASSPDRDYGYTF. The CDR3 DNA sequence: TGTGCCAGCAGTCCCGACAGAGACTATGGCTACACCTTC.

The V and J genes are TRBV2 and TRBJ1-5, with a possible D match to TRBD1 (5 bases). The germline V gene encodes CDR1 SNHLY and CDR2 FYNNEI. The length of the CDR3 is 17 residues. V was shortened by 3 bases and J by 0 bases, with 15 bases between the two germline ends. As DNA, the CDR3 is TGTGCCAGCAGTGAGGGGACCCTGACAGTTAGCAATCAGCCCCAGCATTTT. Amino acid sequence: CASSEGTLTVSNQPQHF. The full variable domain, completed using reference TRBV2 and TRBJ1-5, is EPEVTQTPSHQVTQMGQEVILRCVPISNHLYFYWYRQILGQKVEFLVSFYNNEISEKSEIFDDQFSVERPDGSNFTLKIRSTKLEDSAMYFCASSEGTLTVSNQPQHFGDGTRLSIL.

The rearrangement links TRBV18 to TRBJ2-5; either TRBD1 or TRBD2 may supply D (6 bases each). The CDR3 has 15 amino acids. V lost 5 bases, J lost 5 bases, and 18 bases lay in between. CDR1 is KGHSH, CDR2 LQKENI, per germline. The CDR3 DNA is TGTGCCAGCTCAACGACTAGGACAGCTTGGGAGACCCAGTACTTC. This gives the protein CASSTTRTAWETQYF.

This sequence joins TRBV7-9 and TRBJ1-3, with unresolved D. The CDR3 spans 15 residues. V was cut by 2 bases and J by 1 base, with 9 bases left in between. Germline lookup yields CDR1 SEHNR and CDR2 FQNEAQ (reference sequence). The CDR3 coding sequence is TGTGCCAGCAGCTTATATAGGGAGTCTGGAAACACCATATATTTT. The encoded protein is CASSLYRESGNTIYF.

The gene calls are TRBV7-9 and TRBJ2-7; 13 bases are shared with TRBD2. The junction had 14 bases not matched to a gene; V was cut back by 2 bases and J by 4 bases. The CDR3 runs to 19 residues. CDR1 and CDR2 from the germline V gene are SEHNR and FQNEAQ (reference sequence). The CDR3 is CASSLRPLLTSGGRYEQYF. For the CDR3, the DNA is TGTGCCAGCAGCTTACGACCTCTACTGACTAGCGGGGGGCGGTACGAGCAGTACTTC.

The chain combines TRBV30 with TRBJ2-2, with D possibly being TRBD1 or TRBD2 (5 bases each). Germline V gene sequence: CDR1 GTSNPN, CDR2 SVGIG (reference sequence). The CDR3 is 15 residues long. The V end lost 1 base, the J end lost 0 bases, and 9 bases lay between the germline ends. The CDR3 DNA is TGTGCCTGGAGTGCGGGGCAGTCGAACACCGGGGAGCTGTTTTTT. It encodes CAWSAGQSNTGELFF.

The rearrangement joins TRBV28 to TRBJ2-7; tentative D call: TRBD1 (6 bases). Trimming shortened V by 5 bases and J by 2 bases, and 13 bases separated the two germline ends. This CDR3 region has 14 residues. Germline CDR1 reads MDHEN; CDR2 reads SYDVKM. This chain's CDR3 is CASSTTGTTYEQYF. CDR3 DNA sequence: TGTGCCAGCAGTACTACCGGGACAACCTACGAGCAGTACTTC.

The CDR3 DNA reads TGTGCCAGCAGCCTCAATAGTCAAGTCGGAAACACCATATATTTT. Translation gives CASSLNSQVGNTIYF. This sequence joins TRBV14 and TRBJ1-3; D unresolved. V lost 4 bases, J lost 4 bases, and 14 bases lay in between. The V gene's germline CDR1 is SGHDN and CDR2 FVKESK. CDR3 length equals 15 residues.

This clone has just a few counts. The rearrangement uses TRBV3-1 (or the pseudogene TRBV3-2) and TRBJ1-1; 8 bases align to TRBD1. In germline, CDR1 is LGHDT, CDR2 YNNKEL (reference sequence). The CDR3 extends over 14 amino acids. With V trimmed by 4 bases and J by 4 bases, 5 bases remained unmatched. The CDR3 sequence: CASSPIDRGTEAFF. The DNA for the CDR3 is TGTGCCAGCAGCCCTATTGACAGGGGCACTGAAGCTTTCTTT.

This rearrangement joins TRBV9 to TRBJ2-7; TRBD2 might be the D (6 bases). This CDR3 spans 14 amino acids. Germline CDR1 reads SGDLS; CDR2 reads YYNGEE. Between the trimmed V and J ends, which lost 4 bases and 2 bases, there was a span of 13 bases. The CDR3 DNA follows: TGTGCCAGCAGCCCGGGACTTCTAGCCTACGAGCAGTACTTC. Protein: CASSPGLLAYEQYF.

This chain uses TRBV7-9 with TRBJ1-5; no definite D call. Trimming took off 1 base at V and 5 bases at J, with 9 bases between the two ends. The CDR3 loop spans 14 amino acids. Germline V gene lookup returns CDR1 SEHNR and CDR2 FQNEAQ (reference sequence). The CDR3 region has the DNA TGTGCCAGCAGCTTAGGGTGGGAAGATCAGCCCCAGCATTTT. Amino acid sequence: CASSLGWEDQPQHF.

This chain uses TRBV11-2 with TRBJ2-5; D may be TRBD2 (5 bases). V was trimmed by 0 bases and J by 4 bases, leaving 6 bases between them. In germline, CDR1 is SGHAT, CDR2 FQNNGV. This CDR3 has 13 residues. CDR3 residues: CASSLDRGETQYF. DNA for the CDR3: TGTGCCAGCAGCTTAGATCGGGGAGAGACCCAGTACTTC.